This T cell receptor beta chain was recovered during a study of blood T cell repertoires in COVID-19. Study in general: Italy, Spain and the United States were the sources of the convalescent and acute COVID-19 samples. Sample material is recorded as cDNA or gDNA derived from T cells, B-cell-depleted T cells, or PBMCs.

Participant age was roughly 18 to 90 years, and participants resided in approximately 25 US areas. As processed by the authors: The authors estimated nucleated cell counts from reference gene primer amplification. Generated by immunoSEQ multiplex PCR, the TCRdb table keeps only in-frame clones and is missing some. V and J calls and clone size are as listed in that table; D and trimming were resolved from the DNA. The table shows 200,000 to 250,000 clones, with about four fifths occurring only once. Sequencing input: PBMCs or T cells enriched from blood (not recorded which). The sequence derives from a woman aged 40 to 49 with acute COVID-19.

CDR3: CASSQTGFGNTIYF. CDR3 sequence (DNA): TGTGCCAGCAGTCAAACAGGGTTTGGAAACACCATATATTTT. V and J are TRBV27 and TRBJ1-3, with a tentative D call TRBD1 (6 bases). This CDR3 region has 14 residues. Looked up from germline, CDR1 is MNHEY and CDR2 is SMNVEV (reference sequence). Deletions cut 5 bases from V and 3 bases from J, with 11 bases between.